A single count supports the clone carrying this TCR beta chain. Germline CDR1 and CDR2: SGHRS and YFSETQ. Trimming took 0 bases from V and 4 from J, leaving 14 bases between them. The CDR3 sequence is 15 residues long. This sample stems from a study of T cell changes during pregnancy in multiple sclerosis. TCRdb's table, derived via immunoSEQ multiplex PCR, lists solely in-frame clones and lacks some. The sample lists 100,000 or so clones, 94% seen once, with approximately 1.6% in the top ten. The chain joins TRBV5-1 to TRBJ2-7, with D uncertain. The source was peripheral blood, collected after pregnancy. The clonotype originates from a female donor in good health, enrolled as a control in a pregnancy study. The CDR3: CASSLDLGVRYEQYF. Here the CDR3 DNA reads TGCGCCAGCAGCTTGGATCTGGGTGTCAGGTACGAGCAGTACTTC.